A single T cell receptor beta chain is shown here with its context. Germline V gives CDR1 MRHNA, CDR2 SNTAGT. With V trimmed by 0 bases and J by 3 bases, 4 bases remained unmatched. The CDR3 is 16 amino acids. The sample originates from a study of shared clonotypes between healthy human individuals. When samples were unsorted, about 90 million PBMCs were used for genomic DNA. Using ten immunoSEQ deep assay plates, investigators sequenced unsorted PBMC DNA. Assay used: immunoSEQ multiplex PCR; TCRdb lists only in-frame clones, some missing. Of 450,000 to 500,000 clones in the sample, roughly 78% are singletons; the top ten hold about 12%.

Specimen: PBMCs. The chain has TRBV6-4 and TRBJ2-2; 7 bases are a match to TRBD2. The receptor was isolated from a middle-aged woman in good health. Some clones in this sample may be carry-over from other donors' samples. The CDR3 loop reads CASSDSVGGHTGELFF. The CDR3 DNA is TGTGCCAGCAGTGACTCCGTGGGAGGGCACACCGGGGAGCTGTTTTTT.